The 27 T cell receptor beta chains below all came from one sample that was sequenced in a study of identical twins. One entry per CDR3 protein, called by TCRdb with MiXCR from the 5' RACE reads. In the table there are 500,000 or so distinct CDR3 sequences, about 20% of which are singletons. These same records also appear under a second study, on T cells expressing NK-cell markers.

Sequencing was performed on CD4+ T cells sorted from blood. Source of these receptors: a woman aged 18-29 years in good health.

This sequence joins TRBV10-3 and TRBJ2-7, with no clear D. This CDR3 comprises 14 residues. Trimming removed 3 bases from V and 9 bases from J, with 18 bases in between. Per the germline V gene, CDR1 is ENHRY and CDR2 is SYGVKD. The CDR3 nucleotides are TGTGCCATCAGTGAATTAGACTCTCCTACGAGGCAGTACTTC. Its protein is CAISELDSPTRQYF.

This chain uses TRBV6-1 with TRBJ2-5, with D perhaps given as TRBD1 or TRBD2 (5 bases each). This CDR3 spans 15 amino acids. The V gene lost 5 bases and the J gene lost 2 bases, with 15 bases spanning the gap. The germline V gene has CDR1 MNHNS and CDR2 SASEGT. CDR3 bases: TGTGCCAGCAGTCGCCCGGGACCACCACAAGAGACCCAGTACTTC. It is translated as CASSRPGPPQETQYF.

This rearrangement joins TRBV6-1 to TRBJ2-7, with a possible D match to TRBD2 (5 bases). The germline V and J ends were trimmed by 8 bases and 2 bases, with 19 bases remaining between them. The CDR3 has 15 amino acids. Germline CDR1 reads MNHNS; CDR2 reads SASEGT. The CDR3 region is CASRDSAGRTYEQYF. The CDR3 DNA reads as TGTGCCAGCCGGGATAGTGCAGGCCGAACCTACGAGCAGTACTTC.

On this clonotype itself: A much larger clone lies a single base off, so this may be a read error. The V call is TRBV7-9, the J call TRBJ2-4; no firm D call. CDR1 is SEHNR, CDR2 FQNEAQ, per germline (reference sequence). CDR3 length: 11 amino acids. The CDR3 sequence: CASSSKNIHYF. The CDR3 DNA reads as TGTGCCAGCAGCTCCAAAAACATTCACTACTTC.

In this sample, this clonotype turned up a few times. The V gene is TRBV20-1, the J gene TRBJ2-7, with a weak D call TRBD2 (6 bases). This CDR3 comprises 15 residues. In germline, CDR1 is DFQATT, CDR2 SNEGSKA (reference sequence). Trimming cost V 5 bases and J 0 bases, with 17 bases left between them. DNA for the CDR3: TGCAGTGCTGGTTATCCGGACGGGAGCTCCTACGAGCAGTACTTC. It encodes CSAGYPDGSSYEQYF.

V usage is TRBV9 and J usage is TRBJ2-2; D is unclear. Germline CDR1 is SGDLS and CDR2 is YYNGEE. The CDR3 is 16 residues long. V was cut by 2 bases and J by 0 bases, with 11 bases left in between. The CDR3 DNA is TGTGCCAGCAGCGTGACACTGGGAACGAACACCGGGGAGCTGTTTTTT. Translation: CASSVTLGTNTGELFF.

A few counts support this clonotype. The chain uses TRBV29-1 and TRBJ1-1; TRBD1 aligns across 10 bases. With 6 bases clipped from V and 4 bases from J, the junction kept 8 bases outside the gene matches. CDR3 length: 14 amino acids. Germline assignment: CDR1 SQVTM and CDR2 ANQGSEA. CDR3 loop: CSVAGTGASTEAFF. The CDR3 DNA reads as TGCAGCGTCGCCGGGACAGGGGCGTCCACTGAAGCTTTCTTT.

The CDR3 bases are TGTGCCAGCAGCCCGTCCGGGACAGTTTCTAACTATGGCTACACCTTC. Amino acid sequence: CASSPSGTVSNYGYTF. The genes are TRBV7-3 and TRBJ1-2; 7 nucleotides align to TRBD1. J gave up 0 bases and V 5 bases, and 9 bases lay outside the gene matches. Germline-derived CDR1 and CDR2 are SGHTA and FQGTGA. This CDR3 spans 16 amino acids.

The V call is TRBV6-5, the J call TRBJ1-1; D perhaps matches TRBD1 (5 bases). The CDR3 extends over 13 amino acids. CDR1 is MNHEY and CDR2 is SVGAGI in the germline V gene. V lost 2 bases, J lost 5 bases, and 9 bases lay in between. The CDR3 DNA follows: TGTGCCAGCAGTTACCCGGGGGGGACTGAAGCTTTCTTT. It is translated as CASSYPGGTEAFF.

There are a few counts of this clonotype. The chain recombines TRBV6-5 with TRBJ1-6; D gene unclear. Germline-derived CDR1 and CDR2 are MNHEY and SVGAGI. The CDR3 totals 13 residues. Trimming removed 2 bases at V and 7 bases at J, with 6 bases between. The chain's CDR3 is CASSYLRNSPLHF. Here the CDR3 DNA reads TGTGCCAGCAGTTACCTGAGGAATTCACCCCTCCACTTT.

In this sample, this clonotype turned up a few times. This rearrangement joins TRBV7-2 to TRBJ2-7; TRBD2 matches 14 bases. CDR1 SGHTA and CDR2 FQGNSA come from the germline V gene. CDR3 size: 16 residues. V lost 4 bases to trimming and J lost 6 bases; unmatched junction nucleotides: 8. The CDR3 nucleotides read TGTGCCAGCAGCTCGGACGGGACTAGCGGGGGTCGCGAGCAGTACTTC. Its protein is CASSSDGTSGGREQYF.

V is TRBV20-1 and J is TRBJ2-3; possible D gene TRBD1, 6 bases. The CDR3 runs 12 residues. Per the germline V gene, CDR1 is DFQATT and CDR2 is SNEGSKA (reference sequence). V was trimmed by 6 bases and J by 6 bases, leaving 13 bases between them. CDR3 bases: TGCAGTGCCCGAGGACAGTCGGATACGCAGTATTTT. Protein sequence: CSARGQSDTQYF.

Only a few counts were recorded for this clonotype. The chain carries TRBV29-1 and TRBJ2-3; D is perhaps TRBD2 (5 bases). Per germline, CDR1 SQVTM and CDR2 ANQGSEA. V shed 1 base and J shed 2 bases, with 10 bases lying between them. This CDR3 spans 14 amino acids. The CDR3 loop is CSVEGQDSTDTQYF. The CDR3 DNA sequence: TGCAGCGTTGAAGGGCAGGACTCCACAGATACGCAGTATTTT.

This clonotype was observed a few times. This chain joins TRBV7-8 and TRBJ2-7, with TRBD1 matching over 7 bases. The CDR3 loop spans 15 amino acids. CDR1 and CDR2 (germline): SGHVS, FQNEAQ. Trimming cost V 2 bases and J 1 base; bases outside gene matches: 5. For the CDR3, the DNA is TGTGCCAGCAGCTTACCGGACAGGTCGTCCTACGAGCAGTACTTC. Residues: CASSLPDRSSYEQYF.

This clonotype was found a few times. The V and J genes are TRBV5-1 and TRBJ2-3; 9 bases are a match to TRBD2. The V segment lost 0 bases and the J segment 3 bases; nucleotides outside the gene matches: 5. Germline-derived CDR1 and CDR2 are SGHRS and YFSETQ. The CDR3 runs 16 residues. In nucleotides, the CDR3 is TGCGCCAGCAGCTTGGGTCGAGCGGGGGGAACAGATACGCAGTATTTT. This sequence encodes CASSLGRAGGTDTQYF.

The chain is built from TRBV20-1 and TRBJ2-1, with D perhaps matching TRBD1 (6 bases). CDR3 length: 15 amino acids. V was cut by 6 bases and J by 7 bases, with 22 bases left in between. Germline assignment: CDR1 DFQATT and CDR2 SNEGSKA (reference sequence). Here the CDR3 DNA reads TGCAGTGCGCTATCCGGGACACATCAAAAGAATGAGCAGTTCTTC. Translation: CSALSGTHQKNEQFF.

This clonotype appeared a few times. The chain carries TRBV20-1 and TRBJ2-5; D is possibly TRBD1 or TRBD2 (5 bases each). The CDR3 sequence is 13 residues long. V gave up 3 bases and J gave up 5 bases, with 13 bases separating them. Germline V CDR1 and CDR2: DFQATT, SNEGSKA (reference sequence). The CDR3 DNA reads TGCAGTGCTAGTAGCCTAGGGGAGGAGACCCAGTACTTC. This gives the protein CSASSLGEETQYF.

This clonotype appeared a few times. This chain uses TRBV4-3 with TRBJ2-5; D perhaps matches TRBD2 (6 bases). Deletions cut 3 bases from V and 2 bases from J, with 10 bases between. The germline V gene encodes CDR1 LGHNA and CDR2 YSLEER. This CDR3 is built from 14 residues. The chain's CDR3 is CASSHSGLQETQYF. DNA of the CDR3: TGCGCCAGCAGCCACAGCGGGCTACAAGAGACCCAGTACTTC.

This clonotype has only a few counts. V and J are TRBV20-1 and TRBJ2-7; 7 nucleotides match TRBD1. With V trimmed by 5 bases and J by 1 base, 8 bases remained unmatched. Germline values: CDR1 DFQATT, CDR2 SNEGSKA (reference sequence). The length of the CDR3 is 14 residues. CDR3 protein: CSARNRGESYEQYF. The DNA for the CDR3 is TGCAGTGCTCGAAACAGGGGCGAGTCCTACGAGCAGTACTTC.

The rearrangement uses TRBV20-1 and TRBJ1-5; D possibly corresponds to TRBD1 (5 bases). CDR3 size: 12 residues. CDR1 DFQATT and CDR2 SNEGSKA come from the germline V gene (reference sequence). The V gene lost 3 bases and the J gene lost 9 bases, with 12 bases spanning the gap. CDR3 in DNA: TGCAGTGCTAGGCGGGGGACTGGGCCCCAGCATTTT. This gives the protein CSARRGTGPQHF.

The table lists this clonotype with a few counts. The chain couples TRBV7-9 to TRBJ2-5, with D unclear. Trimming removed 10 bases at V and 4 bases at J, with 16 bases between. Germline CDR1 SEHNR, CDR2 FQNEAQ (reference sequence). The CDR3 is made up of 13 amino acids. The DNA for the CDR3 is TGTGCCACCGTTTTCGTCCCCAGAGAGACCCAGTACTTC. Protein sequence: CATVFVPRETQYF. The entire variable domain, with the rest obtained from reference TRBV7-9 and TRBJ2-5, is as follows: DTGVSQNPRHKITKRGQNVTFRCDPISEHNRLYWYRQTLGQGPEFLTYFQNEAQLEKSRLLSDRFSAERPKGSFSTLEIQRTEQGDSAMYLCATVFVPRETQYFGPGTRLLVL.

This clonotype was counted a few times. This chain uses TRBV12-5 with TRBJ2-5; 7 nucleotides line up with TRBD1. Trimming took 5 bases from V and 5 from J; bases not matched to a gene: 5. The CDR3 consists of 13 residues. Per the germline V gene, CDR1 is LGHNT and CDR2 is FRNRAP. The CDR3 region is CASGPGQFETQYF. Here the CDR3 DNA reads TGTGCTAGTGGTCCGGGACAGTTTGAGACCCAGTACTTC.

The table lists this clonotype with many counts. The rearrangement uses TRBV10-3 and TRBJ2-7; D gene uncertain. The CDR3 totals 11 residues. Looked up from germline, CDR1 is ENHRY and CDR2 is SYGVKD. Trimming stripped 4 bases from V and 3 bases from J, with 4 bases between. The CDR3 protein is CAISVHYEQYF. The DNA of the CDR3 is TGTGCCATCAGTGTTCACTACGAGCAGTACTTC.

The chain combines TRBV20-1 with TRBJ2-3; D may be TRBD1 or TRBD2 (5 bases each). Trimming removed 5 bases at V and 0 bases at J, with 15 bases between. This CDR3 spans 15 amino acids. From germline, CDR1 is DFQATT and CDR2 SNEGSKA (reference sequence). The CDR3 loop reads CSAPPRDPSTDTQYF. DNA for the CDR3: TGCAGTGCTCCCCCCCGGGACCCAAGCACAGATACGCAGTATTTT.

The V and J genes are TRBV2 and TRBJ2-2, with TRBD2 matching over 8 bases. Germline lookup yields CDR1 SNHLY and CDR2 FYNNEI. J gave up 5 bases and V 8 bases, and 7 bases lay outside the gene matches. The CDR3 spans 14 residues. This CDR3 reads CASRTSGSTGELFF. CDR3 nucleotide sequence: TGTGCCAGCCGGACGAGCGGGAGTACCGGGGAGCTGTTTTTT.

This clonotype has only a few counts. This chain uses TRBV2 with TRBJ2-1; tentatively, D is TRBD2 (6 bases). The CDR3 runs 15 residues. V shed 6 bases and J shed 7 bases, with 19 bases lying between them. CDR1 and CDR2 (germline): SNHLY, FYNNEI. DNA of the CDR3: TGTGCCAGCAGGCAATATCGGGGGTCAATTAATGAGCAGTTCTTC. This codes for CASRQYRGSINEQFF.

In this sample, this clonotype turned up a few times. The rearrangement uses TRBV20-1 and TRBJ2-5; no clear D. CDR1 is DFQATT and CDR2 is SNEGSKA in the germline V gene (reference sequence). Trimming shortened V by 1 base and J by 5 bases, and 11 bases separated the two germline ends. The CDR3 length is 13 residues. The CDR3 region is CSARALSAETQYF. In nucleotides, the CDR3 is TGCAGTGCTAGAGCCCTGTCCGCCGAGACCCAGTACTTC.